This TCR beta chain derives from a study of PD-1 blockade in classical Hodgkin lymphoma. Profiling relied on immunoSEQ multiplex PCR, and the TCRdb table lists in-frame clones only, not all of them. The sample shows around 13,000 clones, 80% of them seen only once. A note on this clone: Its matching antigen is unknown.

Every patient had relapsed following autologous stem cell transplantation, and cohorts differed in brentuximab vedotin exposure. Whole-study results and caveats: TCR diversity in CD4+, not CD8+, cells rose significantly by C4D1.

The source is a human donor with classical Hodgkin lymphoma. This material consisted of peripheral blood mononuclear cells (PBMCs), taken at baseline.

In DNA form, the CDR3 reads TGTGCCAGCTCACCAGGGACAGCCCAAGAGACCCAGTACTTC. It yields the protein CASSPGTAQETQYF. The chain has TRBV18 and TRBJ2-5; 7 nucleotides line up with TRBD1. The germline V gene has CDR1 KGHSH and CDR2 LQKENI. Trimming removed 2 bases from V and 1 base from J; junction bases left unmatched: 1. The CDR3 sequence is 14 residues long.